This entry describes one T cell receptor (beta chain). Its cognate antigen is unknown. This specimen comes from a study of cytomegalovirus exposure and HLA in healthy donors. The PCR employed 60 Vbeta primers together with 13 Jbeta primers. Assay: immunoSEQ multiplex PCR; the TCRdb copy retains only in-frame clones and omits some. The table has 150,000 or so clones, 80% to 90% seen once; the top ten hold about a tenth. Study results and caveats: TCR beta V- and J-gene trimming was later associated with a missense DCLRE1C variant. Rarity held for most TCR sequences, but there were some public TCRs that occurred in many donors.

The clonotype was recovered from a man younger than 35 in good health and CMV-seropositive. Material for sequencing was PBMCs.

The CDR3 DNA reads as TGTGCCAGCAGCTCCGGTGGGACTAATGCATACAATGAGCAGTTCTTC. Amino acid sequence: CASSSGGTNAYNEQFF. The chain couples TRBV5-4 to TRBJ2-1; 7 bases match TRBD2. V shed 3 bases, J shed 4 bases, and the junction held 10 bases outside the gene matches. Germline lookup yields CDR1 SGHNT and CDR2 YYREEE (reference sequence). This CDR3 contains 16 residues.